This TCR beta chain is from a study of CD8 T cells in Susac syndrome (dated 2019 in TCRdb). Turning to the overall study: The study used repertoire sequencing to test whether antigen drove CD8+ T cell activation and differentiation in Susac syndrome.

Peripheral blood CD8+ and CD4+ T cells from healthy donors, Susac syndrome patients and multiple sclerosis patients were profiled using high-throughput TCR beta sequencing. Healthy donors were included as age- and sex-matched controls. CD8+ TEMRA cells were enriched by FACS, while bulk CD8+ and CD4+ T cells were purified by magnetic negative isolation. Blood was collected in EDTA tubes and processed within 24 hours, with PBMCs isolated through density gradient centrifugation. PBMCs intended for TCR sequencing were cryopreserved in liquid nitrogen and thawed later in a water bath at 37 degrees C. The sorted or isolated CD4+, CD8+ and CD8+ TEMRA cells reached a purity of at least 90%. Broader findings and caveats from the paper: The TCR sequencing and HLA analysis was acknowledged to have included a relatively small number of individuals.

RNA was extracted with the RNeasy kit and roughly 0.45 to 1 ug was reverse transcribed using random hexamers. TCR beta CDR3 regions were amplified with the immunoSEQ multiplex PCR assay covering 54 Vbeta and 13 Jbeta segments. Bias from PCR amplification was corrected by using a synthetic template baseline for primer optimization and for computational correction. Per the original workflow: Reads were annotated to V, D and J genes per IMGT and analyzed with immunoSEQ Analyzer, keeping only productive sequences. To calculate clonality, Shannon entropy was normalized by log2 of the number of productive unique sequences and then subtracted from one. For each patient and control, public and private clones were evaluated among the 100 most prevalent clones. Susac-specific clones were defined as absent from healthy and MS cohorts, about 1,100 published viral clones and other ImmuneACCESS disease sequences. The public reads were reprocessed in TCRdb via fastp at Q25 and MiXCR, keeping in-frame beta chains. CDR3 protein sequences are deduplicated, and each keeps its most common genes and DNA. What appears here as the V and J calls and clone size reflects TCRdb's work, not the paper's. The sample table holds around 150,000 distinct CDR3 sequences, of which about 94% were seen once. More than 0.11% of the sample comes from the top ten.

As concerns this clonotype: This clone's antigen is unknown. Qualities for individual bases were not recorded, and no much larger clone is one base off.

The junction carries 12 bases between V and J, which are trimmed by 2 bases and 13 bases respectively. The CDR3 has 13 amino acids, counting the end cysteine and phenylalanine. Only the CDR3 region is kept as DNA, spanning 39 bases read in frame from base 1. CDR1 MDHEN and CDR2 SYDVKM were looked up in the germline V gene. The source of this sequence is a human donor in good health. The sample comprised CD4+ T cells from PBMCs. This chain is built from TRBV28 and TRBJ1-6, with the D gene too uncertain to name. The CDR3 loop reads CASSLSPRNPLHF. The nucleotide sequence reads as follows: TGTGCCAGCAGTTTAAGCCCCCGCAATCCCCTCCACTTT.